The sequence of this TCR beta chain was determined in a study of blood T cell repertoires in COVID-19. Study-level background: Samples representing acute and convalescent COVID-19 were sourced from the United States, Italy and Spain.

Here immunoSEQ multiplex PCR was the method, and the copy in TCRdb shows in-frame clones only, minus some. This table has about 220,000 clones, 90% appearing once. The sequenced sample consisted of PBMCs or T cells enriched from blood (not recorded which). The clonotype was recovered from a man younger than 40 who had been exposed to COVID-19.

The CDR3 sequence: CASSYSSRDNSYEQYF. The CDR3 DNA follows: TGTGCCAGCAGTTACTCTTCGAGGGACAACTCCTACGAGCAGTACTTC. The chain recombines TRBV6-5 with TRBJ2-7; maybe TRBD1 (6 bases). Between the trimmed V and J ends, which lost 0 bases and 0 bases, there was a span of 12 bases. Germline CDR1 MNHEY, CDR2 SVGAGI. There are 16 residues in the CDR3.